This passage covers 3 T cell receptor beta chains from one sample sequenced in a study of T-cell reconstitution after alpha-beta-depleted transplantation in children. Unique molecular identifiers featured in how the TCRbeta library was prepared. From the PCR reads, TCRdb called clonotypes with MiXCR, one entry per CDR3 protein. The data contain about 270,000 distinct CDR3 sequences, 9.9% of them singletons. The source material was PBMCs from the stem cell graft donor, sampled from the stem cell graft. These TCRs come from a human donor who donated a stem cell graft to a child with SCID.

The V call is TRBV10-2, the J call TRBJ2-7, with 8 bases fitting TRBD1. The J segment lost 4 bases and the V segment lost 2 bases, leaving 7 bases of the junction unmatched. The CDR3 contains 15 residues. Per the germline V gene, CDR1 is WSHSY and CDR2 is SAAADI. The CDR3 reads CASSEIWQGAYEQYF. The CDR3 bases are TGCGCCAGCAGTGAGATCTGGCAGGGGGCGTACGAGCAGTACTTC.

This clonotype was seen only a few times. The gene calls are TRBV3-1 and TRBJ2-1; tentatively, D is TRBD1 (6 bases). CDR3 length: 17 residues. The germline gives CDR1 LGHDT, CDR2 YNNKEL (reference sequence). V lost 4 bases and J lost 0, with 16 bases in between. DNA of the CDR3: TGTGCCAGCAGCCCCCTCGGACAGACGAGCTCCTACAATGAGCAGTTCTTC. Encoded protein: CASSPLGQTSSYNEQFF.

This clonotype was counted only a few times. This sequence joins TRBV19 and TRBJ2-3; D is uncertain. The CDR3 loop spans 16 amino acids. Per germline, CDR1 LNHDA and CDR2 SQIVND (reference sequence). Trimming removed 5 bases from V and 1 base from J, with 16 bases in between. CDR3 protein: CASSPSPGFRTDTQYF. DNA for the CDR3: TGTGCCAGTAGTCCGAGCCCGGGTTTTCGCACAGATACGCAGTATTTT.